This is a list of T cell receptor beta chains from one sample in a study of blood T cell repertoires in COVID-19. The protocol was immunoSEQ multiplex PCR, while the TCRdb copy is restricted to in-frame clones and leaves out a portion. The sample includes 40,000 to 60,000 clones, approximately 85% of them seen just once. Source material: peripheral blood. Receptors originate from a human donor in a cohort sampled during active COVID-19. The CDR3 runs from the conserved cysteine through the conserved F or W. A D gene is named only where the DNA matches it firmly. Clone size appears in some rows only: once, few, many, or a class for an expanded clone.

CASSVGASRTDTQYF TGTGCCAGCAGCGTAGGAGCGTCTCGCACAGATACGCAGTATTTT TRBV9 few NA TRBJ2-3
CASRTSGSREQYF TGTGCCAGCAGGACTAGCGGGAGTCGCGAGCAGTACTTC TRBV12-3/TRBV12-4 NA TRBD2 TRBJ2-7
CASIGTSGTGELFF TGTGCCAGTATAGGGACTAGCGGCACCGGGGAGCTGTTTTTT TRBV19 NA TRBD2 TRBJ2-2
CASSPPGLASPYNEQFF TGTGCCAGCAGCCCACCGGGACTAGCGAGCCCCTACAATGAGCAGTTCTTC TRBV11-2 NA TRBD2 TRBJ2-1
CASSLSGGFGELFF TGTGCCAGCAGCTTGTCAGGGGGCTTCGGGGAGCTGTTTTTT TRBV5-4 once TRBD1 TRBJ2-2
CASSFSRTVNPPLYGYTF TGTGCCAGCAGTTTTTCCAGAACAGTAAACCCGCCCCTCTATGGCTACACCTTC TRBV28 NA NA TRBJ1-2
CASSYTPTGGGETQYF TGTGCCAGCAGTTACACACCTACAGGGGGCGGGGAGACCCAGTACTTC TRBV6-2/TRBV6-3 NA TRBD1 TRBJ2-5
CASSPGTSGSWKTQYF TGTGCCAGCAGTCCCGGGACTAGCGGGAGTTGGAAGACCCAGTACTTC TRBV6-2/TRBV6-3 few TRBD2 TRBJ2-5
CAISESPDSHEQYF TGTGCCATCAGTGAGTCCCCCGACAGCCACGAGCAGTACTTC TRBV10-3 NA NA TRBJ2-7
CAWSSQGTNEKLFF TGTGCCTGGAGTTCCCAGGGTACTAATGAAAAACTGTTTTTT TRBV30 few NA TRBJ1-4
CAGRQGGSPLHF TGTGCCGGCCGACAGGGCGGTTCACCCCTCCACTTT TRBV7-3 few TRBD1 TRBJ1-6
CASSLTGSVADTQYF TGTGCCAGCAGCTTAACGGGATCGGTCGCAGATACGCAGTATTTT TRBV11-2 NA NA TRBJ2-3
CASTYPQGFYGYTF TGTGCCAGCACCTATCCCCAGGGCTTCTATGGCTACACCTTC TRBV7-9 few NA TRBJ1-2
CASSSTGSETQYF TGTGCCAGCAGCTCGACAGGGTCGGAGACCCAGTACTTC TRBV7-9 NA TRBD1 TRBJ2-5
CASSLNINTGELFF TGTGCCAGCAGCTTAAACATAAACACCGGGGAGCTGTTTTTT TRBV11-2 NA NA TRBJ2-2
CASSPTGTGIYSGNTIYF TGTGCCAGCAGCCCAACGGGGACAGGGATATACTCTGGAAACACCATATATTTT TRBV9 NA TRBD1 TRBJ1-3
CAISESTLGISTEAFF TGTGCCATCAGTGAGTCCACTCTAGGAATTTCCACTGAAGCTTTCTTT TRBV10-3 NA NA TRBJ1-1
CASSLLAGGLGELFF TGTGCCAGCAGCTTGCTAGCGGGAGGTTTGGGGGAGCTGTTTTTT TRBV11-2 NA TRBD2 TRBJ2-2
CASRNGQGRHGYTF TGTGCCAGCCGGAATGGACAGGGGAGGCACGGCTACACCTTC TRBV6-5 NA TRBD1 TRBJ1-2
CASSPGQGDTGELFF TGTGCCAGCAGCCCTGGGCAGGGGGACACCGGGGAGCTGTTTTTT TRBV7-9 NA TRBD1 TRBJ2-2
CASSPSQTDRPSSYNEQFF TGTGCCAGCAGCCCCAGCCAAACTGACAGACCGAGCTCCTACAATGAGCAGTTCTTC TRBV7-9 NA NA TRBJ2-1
CASSQGGPSSYNEQFF TGTGCCAGCAGTCAAGGGGGCCCGAGCTCCTACAATGAGCAGTTCTTC TRBV5-4 few TRBD1 TRBJ2-1
CASSKDRGPDTEAFF TGTGCCAGCAGCAAGGACAGGGGGCCGGACACTGAAGCTTTCTTT TRBV11-3 NA TRBD1 TRBJ1-1
CASSQDLGLRRGTGELFF TGCGCCAGCAGCCAAGATCTCGGCCTCAGAAGGGGCACCGGGGAGCTGTTTTTT TRBV4-1 NA NA TRBJ2-2
CASRRLGENIQYF TGTGCCAGCAGAAGACTCGGGGAAAACATTCAGTACTTC TRBV27 NA NA TRBJ2-4
CASSSQASSYNEQFF TGCGCCAGCAGCTCACAGGCAAGCTCCTACAATGAGCAGTTCTTC TRBV5-1 NA NA TRBJ2-1
CASSLAGTSYNEQFF TGTGCCAGCAGCCTAGCGGGAACATCCTACAATGAGCAGTTCTTC TRBV6-2/TRBV6-3 NA TRBD2 TRBJ2-1
CSVGGGERTEAFF TGCAGCGTTGGGGGGGGCGAGAGGACTGAAGCTTTCTTT TRBV29-1 NA NA TRBJ1-1
CASTIDSGTGGYGYTF TGTGCCAGCACCATCGACTCCGGGACAGGGGGCTATGGCTACACCTTC TRBV28 NA TRBD1 TRBJ1-2